The rows below give T cell receptor beta chains drawn from one sample of a study of T cells in Graves' hyperthyroidism and ophthalmopathy. One entry per CDR3 protein, called by TCRdb with MiXCR from the multiplex PCR reads. The sample lists 350,000 to 450,000 distinct CDR3 sequences, more than 11% occurring once. The sequenced sample consisted of blood. The receptors stem from a woman between 55 and 75 years old with Graves' hyperthyroidism. The CDR3 runs from the conserved cysteine through the conserved F or W. The order of the fields is D gene, J gene, clone size, V gene, CDR3 DNA, CDR3 protein. A D gene is named only where the DNA matches it firmly. A row's size may be missing; if present it is once, few, many or a size class.

.,TRBJ1-2,.,TRBV29-1,TGCAGCGCCTGGACGGATGGCTACACCTTC,CSAWTDGYTF
TRBD2,TRBJ2-1,many,TRBV24-1,TGTGCCACCAGTATGACTAGCGGGAGAGCCTACAATGAGCAGTTCTTC,CATSMTSGRAYNEQFF
.,TRBJ2-7,many,TRBV28,TGTGCCAGCAGTGCCGGGGAATCCAGCTACGAGCAGTACTTC,CASSAGESSYEQYF
.,TRBJ2-1,many,TRBV12-3/TRBV12-4,TGTGCCAGCAGTCCGGGCCCAGAGCAGTTCTTC,CASSPGPEQFF
.,TRBJ1-4,many,TRBV30,TGTGCCTGGGGGCGAAAGGGGGCAACTAATGAAAAACTGTTTTTT,CAWGRKGATNEKLFF
.,TRBJ1-2,many,TRBV10-2,TGCGCCAGCAGTGCGGACAGCTATGGCTACACCTTC,CASSADSYGYTF
TRBD2,TRBJ2-1,many,TRBV5-1,TGCGCCAGCAGCCCTGAGATAGCGGGAGCCGTCAATAAGCAGTTCTTC,CASSPEIAGAVNKQFF
TRBD1,TRBJ1-2,.,TRBV7-3,TGTGCCAGCAGTCGGACAGGGGTGGAAGGCTACACCTTC,CASSRTGVEGYTF
.,TRBJ1-1,many,TRBV7-9,TGTGCCAGCAGCCCCCAGAGCGGCGGGAACACTGAAGCTTTCTTT,CASSPQSGGNTEAFF
.,TRBJ1-2,many,TRBV29-1,TGCAGCGTTGAGGGTCGCGGACAGTTAGACTACACCTTC,CSVEGRGQLDYTF
.,TRBJ2-5,many,TRBV19,TGTGCCAGTAGTATCGGCCAGGGGGAGGGGGAGACCCAGTACTTC,CASSIGQGEGETQYF
.,TRBJ2-1,many,TRBV2,TGTGCCAGCGGGGGAGACACCAAGTACCACAATGAGCAGTTCTTC,CASGGDTKYHNEQFF
TRBD2,TRBJ2-1,few,TRBV25-1,TGTGCCAGCAGTGAATATGGGCTAGCGGGAAGGTACAATGAGCAGTTCTTC,CASSEYGLAGRYNEQFF
TRBD1,TRBJ1-2,many,TRBV11-2,TGTGCCAGCAGCTCACAGGGGGCTCGGGGCTACACCTTC,CASSSQGARGYTF
.,TRBJ1-2,many,TRBV4-2,TGTGCCAGCAGCCAAAGTCGTATCGAGGCAAACTATGGCTACACCTTC,CASSQSRIEANYGYTF
.,TRBJ2-1,few,TRBV6-1,TGTGCCAGCAGTGAAGAGGACGAAAGGCTGTTCTTC,CASSEEDERLFF
TRBD2,TRBJ2-7,many,TRBV28,TGTGCCAGCGGGGCGGGAGTGTACGAGCAGTACTTC,CASGAGVYEQYF
.,TRBJ1-5,few,TRBV27,TGTGCCAGCAGCAGGCTGTATAGCAATCAGCCCCAGCATTTT,CASSRLYSNQPQHF
.,TRBJ1-1,many,TRBV5-8,TGTGCCAGCAGCCGTCAAGGCATAGGGAAGAACACTGAAGCTTTCTTT,CASSRQGIGKNTEAFF
.,TRBJ1-5,.,TRBV5-1,TGCGCCAGCAGCTTGGCAGGGTTACAGCCCCAGCATTTT,CASSLAGLQPQHF
.,TRBJ2-1,.,TRBV4-1,TGCGCCAGCAGCCGGGAAGGGACCCCGGACGCCAATGAGCAGTTCTTC,CASSREGTPDANEQFF
TRBD2,TRBJ2-3,many,TRBV3-1,TGTGCCAGCAGCCAAGTAGCGGGAGAGTCAGATACGCAGTATTTT,CASSQVAGESDTQYF